These T cell receptor beta chains were read from a single sample in a study of blood T cell repertoires in COVID-19. Clones were sequenced by immunoSEQ multiplex PCR, and TCRdb holds only the in-frame ones, with some missing. Here the sample spans approximately 180,000 clones, roughly 85% being singletons. Sequenced input: peripheral blood. These receptors originate from a man in his fifties or sixties with acute or convalescent COVID-19. The CDR3 runs from the conserved cysteine through the conserved F or W. The D gene is left open where the match is weak. Clone size is not always given. Where it is, it says once, few, many or a class for expanded clones.

TGTGCCACCAGTGATGCCCACCGGACAGGGGGCCGGATCTGGGGGGATACGCAGTATTTT,CATSDAHRTGGRIWGDTQYF,TRBD1,TRBV24-1,.,TRBJ2-3
TGTGCCAGCTCACCACCGGGACTAGCTACGGAGACCCAGTACTTC,CASSPPGLATETQYF,TRBD2,TRBV18,.,TRBJ2-5
TGTGCCAGCAGCCCCTTACAGGGAAGCTCCTACGAGCAGTACTTC,CASSPLQGSSYEQYF,.,TRBV6-5,.,TRBJ2-7
TGTGCCACCAGCAGGGTGGGGCAGTTGCATGGCTACACCTTC,CATSRVGQLHGYTF,.,TRBV15,.,TRBJ1-2
TGTGCCAGCAGCCCGGCGGCCTCAGATACGCAGTATTTT,CASSPAASDTQYF,.,TRBV7-3,.,TRBJ2-3
TGTGCCAGCAGCCGGGAGGGGTCCAGAAACATTCAGTACTTC,CASSREGSRNIQYF,TRBD2,TRBV5-6,.,TRBJ2-4
TGTGCCAGCAGCGGCTCCCCGATCTATGGCTACACCTTC,CASSGSPIYGYTF,.,TRBV5-6,.,TRBJ1-2
TGTGCCACCAGCAGAGATAGCGGGGGTCACGAGCAGTACTTC,CATSRDSGGHEQYF,TRBD2,TRBV15,.,TRBJ2-7
TGTGCCAGCTCAGTCAGCGGGGAAGAGACCCAGTACTTC,CASSVSGEETQYF,TRBD2,TRBV18,.,TRBJ2-5
TGTGCCAGCAGCTTAGGCTCTAGCGGGTACGAGCAGTACTTC,CASSLGSSGYEQYF,TRBD2,TRBV7-6,.,TRBJ2-7
TGTGCCAGCAGTGAAGCGGGTAAAGCAGCATCGGCGGGGCGACAAAACATTCAGTACTTC,CASSEAGKAASAGRQNIQYF,.,TRBV6-1,.,TRBJ2-4
TGTGCCACCAGCAGAGGACGACTAGCGGAGCACTACGAGCAGTACTTC,CATSRGRLAEHYEQYF,TRBD2,TRBV15,.,TRBJ2-7
TGTGCCAGCAGCCAAGATTATTTAGCCGCGCGGTACTTC,CASSQDYLAARYF,.,TRBV14,once,TRBJ2-7
TGCGCCAGCAGCCAAGAAGGGGGTAGGGGCGAGCAGTACTTC,CASSQEGGRGEQYF,.,TRBV4-3,.,TRBJ2-7
TGTGCTAGTGGTTATCAGCGGGGGGGCCTAGGCAATGAGCAGTTCTTC,CASGYQRGGLGNEQFF,TRBD2,TRBV12-5,.,TRBJ2-1
TGTGCCACCAGCGGAGGACTAGCGGGGAGCACAGATACGCAGTATTTT,CATSGGLAGSTDTQYF,TRBD2,TRBV15,.,TRBJ2-3
TGTGCCAGCAGTGAATTTACAGGGGGAGAGACCCAGTACTTC,CASSEFTGGETQYF,TRBD1,TRBV25-1,.,TRBJ2-5
TGCGCCAGCAGCCACTTAGCGGGAGGCCGGAACACCGGGGAGCTGTTTTTT,CASSHLAGGRNTGELFF,TRBD2,TRBV4-1,.,TRBJ2-2
TGTGCCAGCAGTGAACGTAGCGGGAGGGTCGACGAGCAGTACTTC,CASSERSGRVDEQYF,TRBD2,TRBV2,.,TRBJ2-7
TGTGCCAGCAGCTTTGACAGGGGATCCTACAATGAGCAGTTCTTC,CASSFDRGSYNEQFF,TRBD1,TRBV7-2,once,TRBJ2-1
TGTGCCAGCAGCCAAGAACAGGGGCTAAGCACAGATACGCAGTATTTT,CASSQEQGLSTDTQYF,TRBD1,TRBV4-2,.,TRBJ2-3
TGTGCCAGCAGCTCCCCGGGACAGGGGGGCTACGAGCAGTACTTC,CASSSPGQGGYEQYF,TRBD1,TRBV7-2,.,TRBJ2-7
TGTGCCAGCAGCCGTCGAGGAAGGGCCTCGGGGGAGACCCAGTACTTC,CASSRRGRASGETQYF,.,TRBV3-1/TRBV3-2,.,TRBJ2-5
TGTGCCTGGACCAGACATGAGGGAAATCAGCCCCAGCATTTT,CAWTRHEGNQPQHF,.,TRBV30,.,TRBJ1-5
TGTGCCAGCAGATCGGACACGGCATATGGCTACACCTTC,CASRSDTAYGYTF,.,TRBV28,.,TRBJ1-2
TGCGCCAGCAGCCTGGGCCCGAGTAGCTCCTATAATTCACCCCTCCACTTT,CASSLGPSSSYNSPLHF,.,TRBV4-3,.,TRBJ1-6
TGTGCCAGCAGCTTACGACCCGCTGCGGCTGAAGCTTTCTTT,CASSLRPAAAEAFF,.,TRBV11-2,.,TRBJ1-1
TGTGCCACCAGTGATTACAGGGAAGAGGGTGGCTACACCTTC,CATSDYREEGGYTF,.,TRBV24-1,.,TRBJ1-2
TGTGCCAGCTCACCCCAAGCGAACCCCTACAATGAGCAGTTCTTC,CASSPQANPYNEQFF,.,TRBV18,.,TRBJ2-1
TGTGCCAGCGGCTGGGACAGGGGTGGGGGTACAATGAGGCAGTTCTTC,CASGWDRGGGTMRQFF,.,TRBV21-1,.,TRBJ2-1
TGTGCCAGCAGCCGGGGACAGGGGTCGGCGGGCTACACCTTC,CASSRGQGSAGYTF,TRBD1,TRBV3-1/TRBV3-2,.,TRBJ1-2
TGTGCCAGCAGCTTGGTCAGCGGGAGGATCCCCTACAATGAGCAGTTCTTC,CASSLVSGRIPYNEQFF,TRBD2,TRBV5-4,few,TRBJ2-1
TGTGCCAGCAGCCAAGATGCGCCAGGGGGAGGTTCACCCCTCCACTTT,CASSQDAPGGGSPLHF,TRBD1,TRBV4-2,few,TRBJ1-6
TGTGCCAGCAGCCAAGATCTCCGGGGGTACTATGGCTACACCTTC,CASSQDLRGYYGYTF,.,TRBV14,.,TRBJ1-2
TGTGCCAGCAGCCAAGATCGACTAGCGGAGTACAATGAGCAGTTCTTC,CASSQDRLAEYNEQFF,TRBD2,TRBV3-1/TRBV3-2,few,TRBJ2-1
TGCGCCAGCAGCCAAGATGGGGACTTAGCTCAGCCCCAGCATTTT,CASSQDGDLAQPQHF,.,TRBV4-3,few,TRBJ1-5